These T cell receptor beta chains were read from a single sample in a study of TIL therapy for anti-PD-1-resistant metastatic lung cancer. Profiling relied on immunoSEQ multiplex PCR, and the TCRdb table lists in-frame clones only, not all of them. The table shows 50,000 to 60,000 clones, with 81% occurring only once. Sample: blood, taken at baseline. These receptor sequences come from a person aged 25 to 85 with non-small cell lung cancer. CDR3s include the opening cysteine and the closing phenylalanine or tryptophan. D genes are given only for firm matches. Not every row has a clone size; where given, it reads once, few, many or a size class.

j_call v_call clone_size d_call cdr3_aa cdr3_nt
TRBJ1-1 TRBV5-5 few . CASSLGFNTEAFF TGTGCCAGCAGCTTGGGATTTAACACTGAAGCTTTCTTT
TRBJ2-3 TRBV2 . . CASSPQGPRSTDTQYF TGTGCCAGCAGTCCTCAGGGCCCGCGGAGCACAGATACGCAGTATTTT
TRBJ2-7 TRBV9 . TRBD1 CASSVGSGQGAYEQYF TGTGCCAGCAGCGTAGGCTCTGGACAGGGGGCTTACGAGCAGTACTTC
TRBJ1-2 TRBV23-1 . TRBD1 CASSQSIGGGRRPF TGCGCCAGCAGTCAATCGATAGGGGGCGGCCGGAGACCCTTC
TRBJ1-1 TRBV4-3 once . CASSQEDGNTEAFF TGCGCCAGCAGCCAAGAGGACGGGAACACTGAAGCTTTCTTT
TRBJ1-5 TRBV28 . . CASSLRVGSNQPQHF TGTGCCAGCAGTTTACGGGTTGGGAGCAATCAGCCCCAGCATTTT
TRBJ2-7 TRBV10-1 . TRBD1 CAGVDPGTGTNEQYF TGCGCCGGCGTAGACCCCGGGACAGGGACCAACGAGCAGTACTTC
TRBJ2-2 TRBV30 . TRBD2 CAWRAGGANTGELFF TGTGCCTGGAGGGCCGGGGGGGCTAACACCGGGGAGCTGTTTTTT
TRBJ2-1 TRBV19 . TRBD2 CASSTPRTSGGYNEQFF TGTGCCAGTAGCACCCCACGGACTAGCGGGGGTTACAATGAGCAGTTCTTC
TRBJ1-5 TRBV28 . . CASSPQGIRNQPQHF TGTGCCAGCAGTCCTCAGGGGATTCGCAATCAGCCCCAGCATTTT
TRBJ2-5 TRBV10-3 once TRBD1 CAISSGTGQETQYF TGTGCCATCAGCTCCGGGACAGGCCAAGAGACCCAGTACTTC
TRBJ2-7 TRBV7-2 . . CASSLTSTGAGEQYF TGTGCCAGCAGTCTAACCTCAACTGGCGCGGGGGAGCAGTACTTC
TRBJ2-1 TRBV7-2 . TRBD2 CASSLSGGTYNEQFF TGTGCCAGCAGCCTTAGCGGGGGGACCTACAATGAGCAGTTCTTC
TRBJ1-2 TRBV5-5 . TRBD1 CASSLGQGGGYGYTF TGTGCCAGCAGCTTGGGACAGGGGGGAGGCTATGGCTACACCTTC
TRBJ2-5 TRBV16 . . CASSQSGETQYF TGTGCCAGCAGCCAATCGGGGGAGACCCAGTACTTC
TRBJ1-2 TRBV19 . . CASSTGGLGYGYTF TGTGCCAGTAGCACGGGGGGACTTGGGTATGGCTACACCTTC
TRBJ2-7 TRBV18 few . CASSPRVGSYEQYF TGTGCCAGCTCACCCAGGGTAGGGTCCTACGAGCAGTACTTC
TRBJ2-3 TRBV29-1 once . CSVIQGAATQYF TGCAGCGTGATCCAGGGAGCCGCTACGCAGTATTTT
TRBJ2-7 TRBV28 . . CASSFGELTGSSYEQYF TGTGCCAGCAGTTTCGGGGAATTGACGGGGAGCTCCTACGAGCAGTACTTC
TRBJ1-6 TRBV27 . . CASRSQPEWGSPLHF TGTGCCAGCAGGAGCCAGCCCGAATGGGGTTCACCCCTCCACTTT
TRBJ2-7 TRBV3-1/TRBV3-2 . . CASSLSLVGEQYF TGTGCCAGCAGCCTCAGCCTGGTGGGGGAGCAGTACTTC
TRBJ2-1 TRBV18 . TRBD1 CASSSQGNEQFF TGTGCCAGCTCATCACAGGGGAATGAGCAGTTCTTC
TRBJ1-1 TRBV14 once . CASSHRKAWNTEAFF TGTGCCAGCAGCCATAGGAAGGCCTGGAACACTGAAGCTTTCTTT
TRBJ2-3 TRBV2 . TRBD2 CASSVRLAGAGWTDTQYF TGTGCCAGCAGTGTGAGACTAGCGGGGGCTGGATGGACAGATACGCAGTATTTT
TRBJ2-6 TRBV6-5 . . CASSISGANVLTF TGTGCCAGCAGTATCTCTGGGGCCAACGTCCTGACTTTC
TRBJ2-5 TRBV18 . . CASSQFDIETQYF TGTGCCAGCTCCCAATTTGACATAGAGACCCAGTACTTC
TRBJ2-3 TRBV29-1 . TRBD2 CSVEVSGRPTDTQYF TGCAGCGTTGAGGTTAGCGGGAGACCCACAGATACGCAGTATTTT
TRBJ1-2 TRBV24-1 . . CATSETTGSISGYTF TGTGCCACCAGTGAAACAACAGGGTCTATCTCTGGCTACACCTTC
TRBJ1-1 TRBV6-6 few . CASSYTANTEAFF TGTGCCAGCAGTTACACAGCGAACACTGAAGCTTTCTTT